One sample yielded the 8 T cell receptor beta chains listed below, sequenced in a study of cytomegalovirus exposure and HLA in healthy donors. PCR employed 60 Vbeta and 13 Jbeta primers. Method: immunoSEQ multiplex PCR; TCRdb's copy keeps in-frame clones and lacks some. The data contain about 110,000 clones, around 84% of them singletons. Sequencing was done on a sample of PBMCs. The receptors come from a woman in her twenties or thirties in good health and CMV-seronegative.

The rearrangement uses TRBV6-6 and TRBJ2-1; the D gene is possibly TRBD2 (6 bases). V lost 6 bases and J 4 bases, leaving 19 bases between the germline ends. The CDR3 runs to 16 residues. Germline loops: CDR1 MNHNY, CDR2 SVGAGI (reference sequence). The CDR3 region is CASRTRGGKVYNEQFF. The CDR3 region has the DNA TGTGCCAGCAGGACTCGTGGGGGGAAAGTTTACAATGAGCAGTTCTTC.

The genes are TRBV7-6 and TRBJ2-7; weak D call: TRBD1 (6 bases). This CDR3 region has 15 residues. The V gene's germline CDR1 is SGHVS and CDR2 FNYEAQ. The V gene lost 5 bases and the J gene lost 0 bases, with 14 bases spanning the gap. The CDR3 loop reads CASSPGTQSSYEQYF. The CDR3 bases are TGTGCCAGCAGCCCGGGGACACAGAGCTCCTACGAGCAGTACTTC.

The chain's CDR3 is CASSQDTGATEAFF. CDR3 nucleotides: TGCGCCAGCAGCCAAGATACTGGGGCCACTGAAGCTTTCTTT. The genes are TRBV4-3 and TRBJ1-1; tentatively, D is TRBD1 (5 bases). CDR1 is LGHNA, CDR2 YSLEER, per germline. The CDR3 sequence is 14 residues long. V lost 0 bases and J lost 4, with 9 bases in between.

The gene calls are TRBV2 and TRBJ1-3; no firm D call. Germline CDR1 and CDR2: SNHLY and FYNNEI. The CDR3 sequence is 16 residues long. Trimming shortened V by 0 bases and J by 0 bases, and 9 bases separated the two germline ends. The CDR3 is CASSEAGFSSGNTIYF. The DNA of the CDR3 is TGTGCCAGCAGTGAAGCCGGGTTCAGCTCTGGAAACACCATATATTTT.

The V and J genes are TRBV25-1 and TRBJ1-5; 8 bases match TRBD1. The CDR3 has 18 residues. Germline V gives CDR1 MGHDK, CDR2 SYGVNS. With 3 bases clipped from V and 4 bases from J, the junction kept 14 bases outside the gene matches. The CDR3 sequence is CASSELGQGRGPNQPQHF. In nucleotides, the CDR3 is TGTGCCAGCAGTGAGCTCGGACAGGGAAGGGGGCCGAATCAGCCCCAGCATTTT. Looking up the rest from reference TRBV25-1 and TRBJ1-5 gives the full variable domain: EADIYQTPRYLVIGTGKKITLECSQTMGHDKMYWYQQDPGMELHLIHYSYGVNSTEKGDLSSESTVSRIRTEHFPLTLESARPSHTSQYLCASSELGQGRGPNQPQHFGDGTRLSIL.

The chain has TRBV10-3 and TRBJ2-1; TRBD2 matches at 7 bases. The CDR3 has 15 amino acids. V lost 0 bases, J lost 5 bases, and 4 bases stayed unmatched. The V gene's germline CDR1 is ENHRY and CDR2 SYGVKD. DNA for the CDR3: TGTGCCATCAGTGAGTCCAGCGGGATCAACAATGAGCAGTTCTTC. Translating it yields CAISESSGINNEQFF.

This chain connects TRBV7-9 to TRBJ2-2, with TRBD1 identical over 7 bases. The germline V gene encodes CDR1 SEHNR and CDR2 FQNEAQ (reference sequence). The V and J ends lost 3 bases and 6 bases, in that order; junction bases with no gene match: 7. The CDR3 covers 15 residues. This chain's CDR3 is CASSFDSGTAGELFF. CDR3 coding DNA: TGTGCCAGCAGCTTTGACTCCGGGACAGCCGGGGAGCTGTTTTTT. The entire variable domain, with the rest obtained from reference TRBV7-9 and TRBJ2-2, is as follows: DTGVSQNPRHKITKRGQNVTFRCDPISEHNRLYWYRQTLGQGPEFLTYFQNEAQLEKSRLLSDRFSAERPKGSFSTLEIQRTEQGDSAMYLCASSFDSGTAGELFFGEGSRLTVL.

The chain carries TRBV5-1 and TRBJ1-2; TRBD1 matches 12 bases. The J segment lost 6 bases and the V segment lost 0 bases, leaving 3 bases of the junction unmatched. The CDR3 is 15 amino acids. Germline values: CDR1 SGHRS, CDR2 YFSETQ. The CDR3 region is CASSLAGQGADGYTF. For the CDR3, the DNA is TGCGCCAGCAGCTTGGCGGGACAGGGGGCTGATGGCTACACCTTC. The entire variable domain, with the rest obtained from reference TRBV5-1 and TRBJ1-2, is as follows: KAGVTQTPRYLIKTRGQQVTLSCSPISGHRSVSWYQQTPGQGLQFLFEYFSETQRNKGNFPGRFSGRQFSNSRSEMNVSTLELGDSALYLCASSLAGQGADGYTFGSGTRLTVV.